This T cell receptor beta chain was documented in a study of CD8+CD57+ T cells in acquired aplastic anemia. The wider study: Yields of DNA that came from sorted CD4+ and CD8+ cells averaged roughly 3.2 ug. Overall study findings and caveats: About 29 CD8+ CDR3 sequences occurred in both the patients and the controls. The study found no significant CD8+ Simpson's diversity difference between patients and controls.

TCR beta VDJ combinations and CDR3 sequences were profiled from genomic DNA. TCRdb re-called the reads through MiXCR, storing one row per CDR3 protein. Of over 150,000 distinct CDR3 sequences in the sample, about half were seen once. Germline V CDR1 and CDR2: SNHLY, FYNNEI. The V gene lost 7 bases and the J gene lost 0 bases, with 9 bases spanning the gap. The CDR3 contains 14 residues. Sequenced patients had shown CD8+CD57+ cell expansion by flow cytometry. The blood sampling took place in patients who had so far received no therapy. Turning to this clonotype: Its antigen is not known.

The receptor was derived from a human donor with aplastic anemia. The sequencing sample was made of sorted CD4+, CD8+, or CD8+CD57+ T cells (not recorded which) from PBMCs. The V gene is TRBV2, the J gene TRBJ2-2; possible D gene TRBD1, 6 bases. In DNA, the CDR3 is TGTGCCAGCAAACAGGGAACGAACACCGGGGAGCTGTTTTTT. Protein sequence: CASKQGTNTGELFF.